The rows below give T cell receptor beta chains drawn from one sample of a study of shared clonotypes between healthy human individuals. TCRdb's copy holds only in-frame clones and misses some; the assay was immunoSEQ multiplex PCR. The table has 1,400,000 or so clones, less than 99% seen once. Sequencing was performed on naive CD4+ T cells sorted from blood. The source is a man younger than 40 in good health. Each CDR3 is given without its conserved first and last residue. Only some rows state a clone size, as once, few, many or a class for expanded clones.

V gene	clone size	J gene	CDR3 protein
TRBV15	once	TRBJ2-1	ATSGGAGALAVYNEQF
TRBV6-4	.	TRBJ1-1	ASRSEGRLNTEAF
TRBV5-1	.	TRBJ2-4	ASSLDHSLKNIQY
TRBV5-1	.	TRBJ2-7	ASSLGLAGGPSSYEQY
TRBV30	.	TRBJ2-7	AWSVGLAVTYEQY
TRBV5-6	.	TRBJ1-5	ASSVPGGPQH
TRBV7-9	.	TRBJ1-2	ASSPDRNYGYT
TRBV6-5	.	TRBJ2-5	ASSYVRNQETQY
TRBV30	.	TRBJ2-3	ACHTRGTQY
TRBV27	.	TRBJ2-7	ASSSNTWEYEQY
TRBV5-6	.	TRBJ2-2	ASSFGVNTGELF
TRBV18	.	TRBJ2-6	ASSPKTGVNSGANVLT
TRBV19	.	TRBJ2-7	ASSIDFAGTSGKGYYEQY
TRBV15	.	TRBJ2-7	ATSAHEDRAYEQY
TRBV7-2	.	TRBJ2-1	ASSFGLSSYNEQF
TRBV7-3	.	TRBJ2-7	ASSLEGGPSYEQY
TRBV7-9	.	TRBJ1-3	ASSLLTGDRGNTIY
TRBV6-5	.	TRBJ2-1	ASSYSIVYGRDEQF
TRBV7-9	.	TRBJ1-5	ASSTSAGLRGNQPQH
TRBV18	.	TRBJ2-5	ASSLENQETQY
TRBV28	.	TRBJ2-7	ASSLSRTSYEQY
TRBV7-9	.	TRBJ1-5	ASSLEGVNQPQH
TRBV28	.	TRBJ2-2	ASSLRGWPGELF
TRBV9	.	TRBJ2-7	ASSVGSTGVEQY
TRBV7-3	.	TRBJ2-3	ASSLGGSGTQY
TRBV7-2	.	TRBJ2-1	ASIIGTSGGYNEQF
TRBV18	once	TRBJ2-5	ASSPSKGQETQY
TRBV4-3	.	TRBJ2-7	ASSLGQGSYEQY
TRBV7-9	.	TRBJ2-2	ASKGLLNTGELF
TRBV7-9	.	TRBJ2-3	ASSLATSGTDTQY
TRBV14	.	TRBJ2-1	ASSQGLVLLSAWHEQF
TRBV30	.	TRBJ2-7	AWASSYEQY
TRBV21-1	.	TRBJ2-3	ASSRLTSGSTDTQY
TRBV18	.	TRBJ1-4	ASSPQVATNEKLF
TRBV6-1	.	TRBJ2-7	ASSEGQATEQY
TRBV7-9	.	TRBJ2-7	ASSLVRGDEQY
TRBV10-3	.	TRBJ1-2	AISVLGHGYT
TRBV5-1	.	TRBJ2-3	ASSLGRPDPGDTQY
TRBV29-1	once	TRBJ1-4	SVGGRGGEKLF
TRBV6-5	.	TRBJ1-2	ASSRGTVYGYT
TRBV5-1	.	TRBJ1-1	ASSLEGQGDTEAF
TRBV2	.	TRBJ2-3	ASSEARLAGATDTQY
TRBV2	.	TRBJ1-4	ASSPHGGNEKLF